The rows below give T cell receptor beta chains drawn from one sample of a study of identical twins. One entry per CDR3 protein, called by TCRdb with MiXCR from the 5' RACE reads. This table has roughly 720,000 distinct CDR3 sequences, about 20% appearing once. These data also formed part of another study, on T cells expressing NK-cell markers.

The sequencing sample was made of PBMCs. The receptors were sampled from a woman aged 18-30 years in good health. CDR3s include the opening cysteine and the closing phenylalanine or tryptophan. A D gene is named only where the DNA matches it firmly. Rows may omit the clone size; those that give it use once, few, many or a size class.

j_call | d_call | v_call | clone_size | cdr3_nt | cdr3_aa
TRBJ1-1 | . | TRBV29-1 | . | TGCAGCTACTACACCGGGACTGAAGCTTTCTTT | CSYYTGTEAFF
TRBJ2-5 | . | TRBV6-1 | many | TGTGCCAGCAAAAGGGGTACCGGAGAAGGAGAGACCCAGTACTTC | CASKRGTGEGETQYF
TRBJ2-5 | TRBD2 | TRBV20-1 | . | TGCAGTGCTCCTTGGGCAGCGGGGGATAAGACCCAGTACTTC | CSAPWAAGDKTQYF
TRBJ2-1 | . | TRBV12-3/TRBV12-4 | . | TGTGCCAGCATCGGGGACTCCTACAATGAGCAGTTCTTC | CASIGDSYNEQFF
TRBJ2-3 | TRBD1 | TRBV20-1 | . | TGCAGTGCTAGAGTCACAGGGGAAGTCACAGATACGCAGTATTTT | CSARVTGEVTDTQYF
TRBJ2-2 | . | TRBV10-3 | . | TGTGCCATCAGGGGGTCAAACACCGGGGAGCTGTTTTTT | CAIRGSNTGELFF
TRBJ2-3 | . | TRBV20-1 | many | TGCAGTGCTAGAAGGACTGCCTCTCCAGCGGATACGCAGTATTTT | CSARRTASPADTQYF
TRBJ2-3 | . | TRBV29-1 | . | TGCAGCGTCCATTACCGCACAGATACGCAGTATTTT | CSVHYRTDTQYF
TRBJ1-6 | . | TRBV29-1 | . | TGCAGCGTTGGAGCAGATGATAATTCACCCCTCCACTTT | CSVGADDNSPLHF
TRBJ2-5 | . | TRBV11-2 | few | TGTGCCAGCACCTTTTGGGGTCTCGGGGGCCTCGAGACCCAGTACTTC | CASTFWGLGGLETQYF
TRBJ2-4 | TRBD1 | TRBV20-1 | . | TGCAGTGCTAGTCCCGACAGGGGTTCCAAAAACATTCAGTACTTC | CSASPDRGSKNIQYF
TRBJ1-5 | TRBD1 | TRBV5-6 | few | TGTGCCAGCAGCTCGGGACAGGGGATATATCAGCCCCAGCATTTT | CASSSGQGIYQPQHF
TRBJ2-3 | . | TRBV5-1 | . | TGCGCCAGCAGGGTTCTAGCGCAAAGCACAGATACGCAGTATTTT | CASRVLAQSTDTQYF
TRBJ2-7 | TRBD1 | TRBV29-1 | . | TGCAGCGTGGGACAGGGGTTAAACGAGCAGTACTTC | CSVGQGLNEQYF
TRBJ2-3 | . | TRBV30 | few | TGTGCCTGGAGTGTGAGGTCGTCGCAGTATTTT | CAWSVRSSQYF
TRBJ2-7 | TRBD2 | TRBV6-1 | few | TGTGCCAGCAGCCGGACTAGCAATTCCTACGAGCAGTACTTC | CASSRTSNSYEQYF
TRBJ2-1 | . | TRBV27 | many | TGCGCCAGCAGCTTGAGTAGCGGTAGCTCCTACAATGAGCAGTTCTTC | CASSLSSGSSYNEQFF
TRBJ1-5 | . | TRBV29-1 | . | TGCAGCGCGAAAATGGGGCTTCGACAGCCCCAGCATTTT | CSAKMGLRQPQHF
TRBJ1-2 | . | TRBV6-5 | many | TGTGCCAGCAGTTACTCCCGGGGAGGCTATGGCTACACCTTC | CASSYSRGGYGYTF
TRBJ2-7 | TRBD1 | TRBV7-2 | few | TGTGCCAGCAGCTCCCGACAGGGATCCGAGCAGTACTTC | CASSSRQGSEQYF
TRBJ2-5 | . | TRBV20-1 | few | TGCAGTGCCAGGGGTTGGGCTGAGCAAGAGACCCAGTACTTC | CSARGWAEQETQYF
TRBJ1-6 | . | TRBV12-3/TRBV12-4 | . | TGTGCCAGCACTAAACACAGGAATTCACCCCTCCACTTT | CASTKHRNSPLHF
TRBJ2-1 | . | TRBV9 | . | TGTGCCAGCAGCGCCCAAACAGGCACCCCACAGTTCTTC | CASSAQTGTPQFF
TRBJ2-1 | . | TRBV7-9 | . | TGTGCCAGCCCTCAGTCGGCCTATCCTGGTGAGCAGTTCTTC | CASPQSAYPGEQFF
TRBJ2-3 | TRBD2 | TRBV27 | few | TGTGCCAGCAGTTTACAGCGGGGAAATACTCGCACAGATACGCAGTATTTT | CASSLQRGNTRTDTQYF
TRBJ2-1 | . | TRBV6-1 | . | TGTGCCAGCAGTACGGCCCAGAGAGGACTGAGCTATGAGCAGTTCTTC | CASSTAQRGLSYEQFF
TRBJ2-7 | . | TRBV7-8 | few | TGTGCCAGCAGCTTAGGGGGGACCGATACCTACGAGCAGTACTTC | CASSLGGTDTYEQYF
TRBJ2-7 | . | TRBV29-1 | few | TGCAGCGTCCTTCTCGCCTACGAGCAGTACTTC | CSVLLAYEQYF
TRBJ2-3 | . | TRBV7-3 | many | TGTGCCAGCAGCTTAACGGGAGATACGCAGTATTTT | CASSLTGDTQYF
TRBJ2-3 | . | TRBV12-3/TRBV12-4 | . | TGTGCCAGCACCTCGGGGTTCACAGATACGCAGTATTTT | CASTSGFTDTQYF
TRBJ2-4 | . | TRBV6-6 | . | TGTGCCAGCAGTTTTGTAGGGAACATTCAGTACTTC | CASSFVGNIQYF
TRBJ1-1 | . | TRBV20-1 | few | TGCAGTGCAACTTGGACAGACAACACTGAAGCTTTCTTT | CSATWTDNTEAFF
TRBJ1-5 | TRBD1 | TRBV27 | . | TGTGCCAGCCGACGTTTAACAGGGGACAATCAGCCCCAGCATTTT | CASRRLTGDNQPQHF
TRBJ2-7 | . | TRBV6-1 | many | TGTGCCAGCAATCGACAGGATAGCTCCTACGAGCAGTACTTC | CASNRQDSSYEQYF
TRBJ1-2 | . | TRBV20-1 | few | TGCAGTGCTAGAGATCCGCAGTCTAGTGGCTACACCTTC | CSARDPQSSGYTF
TRBJ2-3 | . | TRBV28 | few | TGTGCCAGCCGTCGCCCCCCTACCCTCTCTCCGCAGTATTTT | CASRRPPTLSPQYF
TRBJ2-5 | TRBD1 | TRBV7-9 | . | TGTGCCAGCAGCTTCCCCCAGGGGGTAGAGACCCAGTACTTC | CASSFPQGVETQYF
TRBJ1-2 | . | TRBV12-3/TRBV12-4 | . | TGTGCCAGCAGTTTCGAGGGGCCCAACTATGGCTACACCTTC | CASSFEGPNYGYTF
TRBJ2-1 | . | TRBV6-5 | . | TGTGCCAGCAGTTACGGACCGAGCCCAGCTGAGCAGTTCTTC | CASSYGPSPAEQFF
TRBJ2-2 | . | TRBV2 | once | TGTGCCAGCAGTGCGGACGCCACCGGGGAGCTGTTTTTT | CASSADATGELFF
TRBJ2-7 | TRBD1 | TRBV10-3 | few | TGTGCCATCAGTGACCCCGGGACAGGGGTCGAGCAGTACTTC | CAISDPGTGVEQYF
TRBJ2-7 | . | TRBV5-6 | . | TGTGCCAGCAGCAGGTTTCGCGAGCAGTACTTC | CASSRFREQYF
TRBJ1-1 | TRBD1 | TRBV6-1 | many | TGTGCCAGCACCCCTTTAGGAGGGGGCGAAGGAAACACTGAAGCTTTCTTT | CASTPLGGGEGNTEAFF
TRBJ1-1 | . | TRBV4-2 | few | TGTGCCAGCAGCCGGGGAGGCGGGGTTATTACTGAAGCTTTCTTT | CASSRGGGVITEAFF
TRBJ2-2 | . | TRBV6-1 | few | TGTGCCAGCAGCCTAGGGGAGGGGGCGACGGCCGGGGAGCTGTTTTTT | CASSLGEGATAGELFF
TRBJ2-1 | TRBD2 | TRBV19 | few | TGTGCCAGTAGTAGGGCGGGAGGGTCCTACAATGAGCAGTTCTTC | CASSRAGGSYNEQFF
TRBJ2-1 | TRBD2 | TRBV4-3 | . | TGCGCCAGCAGCCAAGACTTCGGCGGGAGCTTTTATAATGAGCAGTTCTTC | CASSQDFGGSFYNEQFF
TRBJ2-1 | TRBD2 | TRBV11-2 | . | TGTGCCTGCTCTAGCGGGAGGGATGAGCAGTTCTTC | CACSSGRDEQFF
TRBJ2-3 | TRBD2 | TRBV2 | few | TGTGCCAGCAGTGAGGCTAGCGGGGGTTACAGGGATACGCAGTATTTT | CASSEASGGYRDTQYF
TRBJ2-7 | . | TRBV27 | few | TGTGCCAGCGGAATGACCTACGAGCAGTACTTC | CASGMTYEQYF
TRBJ2-3 | . | TRBV5-1 | . | TGCGCCAGCAGCTTCAACGCAGATACGCAGTATTTT | CASSFNADTQYF
TRBJ2-2 | TRBD1 | TRBV27 | . | TGTGCCAGCTCAACAGGGGGCGCAGCCGGGGAGCTGTTTTTT | CASSTGGAAGELFF